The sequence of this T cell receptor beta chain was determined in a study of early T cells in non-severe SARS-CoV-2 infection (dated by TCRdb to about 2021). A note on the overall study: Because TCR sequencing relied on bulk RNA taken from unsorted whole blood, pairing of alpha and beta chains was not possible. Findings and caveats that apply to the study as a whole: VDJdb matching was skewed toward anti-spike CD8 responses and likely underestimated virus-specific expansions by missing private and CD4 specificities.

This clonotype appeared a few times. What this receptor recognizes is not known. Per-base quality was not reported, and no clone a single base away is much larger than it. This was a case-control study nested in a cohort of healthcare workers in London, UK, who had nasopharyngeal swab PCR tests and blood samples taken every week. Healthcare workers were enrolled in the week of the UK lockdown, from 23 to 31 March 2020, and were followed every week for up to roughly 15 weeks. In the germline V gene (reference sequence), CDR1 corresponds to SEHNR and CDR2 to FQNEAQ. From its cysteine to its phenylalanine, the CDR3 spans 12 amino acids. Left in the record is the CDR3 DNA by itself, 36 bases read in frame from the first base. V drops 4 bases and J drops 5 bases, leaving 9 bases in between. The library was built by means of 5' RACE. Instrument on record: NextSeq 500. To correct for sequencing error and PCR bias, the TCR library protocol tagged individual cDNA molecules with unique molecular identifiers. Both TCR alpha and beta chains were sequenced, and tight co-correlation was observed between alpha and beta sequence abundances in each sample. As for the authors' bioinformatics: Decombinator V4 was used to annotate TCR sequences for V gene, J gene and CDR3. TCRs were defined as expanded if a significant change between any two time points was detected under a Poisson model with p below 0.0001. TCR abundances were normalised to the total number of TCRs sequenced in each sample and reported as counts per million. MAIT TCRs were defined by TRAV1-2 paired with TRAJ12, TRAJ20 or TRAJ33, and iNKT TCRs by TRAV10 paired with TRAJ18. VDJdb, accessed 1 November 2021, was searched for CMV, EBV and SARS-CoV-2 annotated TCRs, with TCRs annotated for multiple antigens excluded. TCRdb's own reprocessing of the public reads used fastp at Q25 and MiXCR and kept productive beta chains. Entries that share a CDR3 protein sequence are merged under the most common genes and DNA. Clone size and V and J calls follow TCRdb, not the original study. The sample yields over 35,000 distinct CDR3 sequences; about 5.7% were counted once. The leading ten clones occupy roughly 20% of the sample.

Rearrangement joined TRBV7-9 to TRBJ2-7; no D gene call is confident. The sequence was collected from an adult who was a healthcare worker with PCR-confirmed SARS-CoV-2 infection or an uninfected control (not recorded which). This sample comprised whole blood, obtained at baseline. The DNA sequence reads TGTGCCAGCAGCTCGGACGGTAACGAGCAGTACTTC. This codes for CASSSDGNEQYF.